These 18 T cell receptor beta chains share one sample of origin, sequenced in a study of T cell changes during pregnancy in multiple sclerosis (dated by TCRdb to between 2018 and 2020). The library was made by the immunoSEQ multiplex PCR assay. Drawn from immuneACCESS, this table holds only the in-frame rearrangements with V and J called that TCRdb kept. Clones are partly lost; checked studies trace under half to an unresolved V gene and leave the rest unexplained. The sample records 25,000 to 30,000 clones, more than 90% of which are singletons. Together, the top ten hold roughly 5.7% of the sample. The input for sequencing was CD8+ T cells from peripheral blood mononuclear cells, taken before pregnancy. These receptors came from a female donor with multiple sclerosis, enrolled in a pregnancy study.

This sequence joins TRBV2 and TRBJ1-1; D is undetermined. Germline V gene sequence: CDR1 SNHLY, CDR2 FYNNEI. V lost 10 bases, J lost 5 bases, and 8 bases lay in between. This CDR3 comprises 10 residues. CDR3 sequence: CATLKTEAFF. For the CDR3, the DNA is TGTGCCACACTAAAAACTGAAGCTTTCTTT.

The CDR3 DNA reads as TGCAGCGTTGAAGGAAAGCTCGGGGGAGGCACTGAAGCTTTCTTT. It translates to CSVEGKLGGGTEAFF. V and J are TRBV29-1 and TRBJ1-1, with a weak D call TRBD1 (5 bases). Looked up from germline, CDR1 is SQVTM and CDR2 is ANQGSEA. This CDR3 comprises 15 residues. V was clipped by 1 base and J by 4 bases, with 16 bases between them.

The J gene is TRBJ1-1, the V gene TRBV5-1; D is undetermined. Germline CDR1 reads SGHRS; CDR2 reads YFSETQ. V was trimmed by 3 bases and J by 4 bases, leaving 7 bases between them. The CDR3 is 12 amino acids. The CDR3 coding sequence is TGCGCCAGCAGCTCGGCAGGCACTGAAGCTTTCTTT. The encoded protein is CASSSAGTEAFF.

This chain links TRBV28 with TRBJ2-3; 13 nucleotides agree with TRBD2. Germline V gene data show CDR1 as MDHEN and CDR2 as SYDVKM. The CDR3 contains 15 residues. V shed 3 bases and J 6 bases; nucleotides not matched to a gene: 3. In nucleotides, the CDR3 is TGTGCCAGCAGTTTCGGGACTAGCGGGACGGATACGCAGTATTTT. Protein product: CASSFGTSGTDTQYF.

This sequence joins TRBV2 and TRBJ2-1; D not resolved. This CDR3 is built from 11 residues. Germline CDR1 SNHLY, CDR2 FYNNEI. CDR3 bases: TGTGCAACCCTAGTTTACAATGAGCAGTTCTTC. Translated: CATLVYNEQFF.

This clone was detected once. This CDR3 reads CAISESRDRVNEKLFF. For the CDR3, the DNA is TGTGCCATCAGTGAGTCGCGAGACAGGGTTAATGAAAAACTGTTTTTT. The chain joins TRBV10-3 to TRBJ1-4, with 7 positions matching TRBD1. Losses at the gene ends were 0 bases for V and 4 bases for J; bases not matched to a gene: 5. CDR3 length: 16 residues. CDR1 and CDR2 from the germline V gene are ENHRY and SYGVKD.

The chain couples TRBV7-7 to TRBJ2-2, with D possibly TRBD2 on 6 matching bases. The CDR3 is 12 amino acids. CDR1 SSHAT and CDR2 FNYEAQ come from the germline V gene (reference sequence). Here the CDR3 reads CAVGGSSGELFF. The CDR3 nucleotides read TGTGCGGTTGGAGGGTCCTCCGGGGAGCTGTTTTTT.

This chain uses TRBV5-4 with TRBJ1-2; D gene ambiguous. Per the germline V gene, CDR1 is SGHNT and CDR2 is YYREEE (reference sequence). This CDR3 contains 14 residues. The V end lost 0 bases, the J end lost 4 bases, and 10 bases lay between the germline ends. The CDR3 loop is CASSLGGQVYGYTF. CDR3 sequence (DNA): TGTGCCAGCAGCTTGGGAGGGCAGGTCTATGGCTACACCTTC.

The gene calls are TRBV5-1 and TRBJ2-5; 11 bases align to TRBD1. Germline V gives CDR1 SGHRS, CDR2 YFSETQ. There are 15 residues in the CDR3. V lost 4 bases to trimming and J lost 2 bases; unmatched junction nucleotides: 4. In nucleotides, the CDR3 is TGCGCCAGCAGCGGGTGGGACAGGGGGCAAGAGACCCAGTACTTC. Translated: CASSGWDRGQETQYF.

This chain links TRBV29-1 with TRBJ2-5; a possible D gene is TRBD2 (6 bases). The CDR3 loop spans 13 amino acids. CDR1 and CDR2 (germline): SQVTM, ANQGSEA. With 5 bases removed from V and 2 bases from J, the gap between germline ends came to 12 bases. The CDR3 nucleotides read TGCAGCGTTTCTTCGGGACTTCAAGAGACCCAGTACTTC. This translates into CSVSSGLQETQYF.

The rearrangement links TRBV19 to TRBJ2-3; D perhaps matches TRBD1 (6 bases). CDR1 LNHDA and CDR2 SQIVND come from the germline V gene (reference sequence). There are 15 residues in the CDR3. Trimming pared 3 bases from V and 2 bases from J, leaving 12 bases between. The CDR3 bases are TGTGCCAGTAGTATCTCAGGGGAAGTCACAGATACGCAGTATTTT. As protein: CASSISGEVTDTQYF. The entire variable domain, with the rest obtained from reference TRBV19 and TRBJ2-3, is as follows: DGGITQSPKYLFRKEGQNVTLSCEQNLNHDAMYWYRQDPGQGLRLIYYSQIVNDFQKGDIAEGYSVSREKKESFPLTVTSAQKNPTAFYLCASSISGEVTDTQYFGPGTRLTVL.

V gene TRBV4-1 combines with J gene TRBJ1-1; no clear D gene. The CDR3 is made up of 14 amino acids. With 4 bases removed from V and 3 bases from J, the gap between germline ends came to 12 bases. In germline, CDR1 is MGHRA, CDR2 YSYEKL. Here the CDR3 reads CASSPTPEDTEAFF. CDR3 coding DNA: TGCGCCAGCAGCCCGACCCCGGAGGACACTGAAGCTTTCTTT.

The chain has TRBV27 and TRBJ2-1, with D possibly being TRBD1 (6 bases). This CDR3 contains 14 residues. The germline V gene has CDR1 MNHEY and CDR2 SMNVEV (reference sequence). Trimming pared 8 bases from V and 0 bases from J, leaving 11 bases between. The CDR3, as DNA: TGTGCCAGCTCCTACAGGGACTCCTACAATGAGCAGTTCTTC. Encoded protein: CASSYRDSYNEQFF.

CDR3 DNA sequence: TGTGCCAGCAGTCCCCCGAACAGGGAAGGGGAAGAGCAGTACTTC. This sequence encodes CASSPPNREGEEQYF. The V and J genes are TRBV5-4 and TRBJ2-7; possibly TRBD1 for D (6 bases). The length of the CDR3 is 15 residues. Trimming pared 5 bases from V and 7 bases from J, leaving 22 bases between. Germline V lookup: CDR1 SGHNT, CDR2 YYREEE (reference sequence).

The rearrangement links TRBV4-1 to TRBJ2-5; the D gene is possibly TRBD1 (6 bases). The DNA end favors TRBJ2-7, so the J call may be wrong. The CDR3 contains 17 residues. Germline values: CDR1 MGHRA, CDR2 YSYEKL. The DNA of the CDR3 is TGCGCCAGCAGCCAAGTGGTTTCCGGGACATTATCCTACGAGCAGTACTTC. Residues: CASSQVVSGTLSYEQYF.

V usage is TRBV28 and J usage is TRBJ2-2, with TRBD1 as a possible D gene (6 bases). Germline CDR1 and CDR2: MDHEN and SYDVKM. The CDR3 totals 18 residues. V was cut by 5 bases and J by 1 base, with 20 bases left in between. This CDR3 is CASSLSLTGMKNTGELFF. As DNA, the CDR3 is TGTGCCAGCAGTCTCTCTCTAACAGGGATGAAGAACACCGGGGAGCTGTTTTTT.

This chain uses TRBV9 with TRBJ2-7, with D possibly being TRBD2 (5 bases). V lost 0 bases, J lost 3 bases, and 13 bases lay in between. The germline gives CDR1 SGDLS, CDR2 YYNGEE. The CDR3 is 15 residues long. The CDR3 region is CASSVDAAGDYEQYF. Here the CDR3 DNA reads TGTGCCAGCAGCGTAGATGCAGCCGGGGACTACGAGCAGTACTTC. The whole variable domain, remainder taken from reference TRBV9 and TRBJ2-7, is DSGVTQTPKHLITATGQRVTLRCSPRSGDLSVYWYQQSLDQGLQFLIQYYNGEERAKGNILERFSAQQFPDLHSELNLSSLELGDSALYFCASSVDAAGDYEQYFGPGTRLTVT.

CDR3 in amino acids: CASSQESLAGGHYEQYF. The CDR3 DNA is TGCGCCAGCAGCCAAGAATCCCTAGCGGGGGGCCACTACGAGCAGTACTTC. The chain carries TRBV4-3 and TRBJ2-7, with 11 bases that match TRBD2. Germline trimming cut 0 bases from V and 3 bases from J; bases unmatched to any gene: 7. Germline CDR1 is LGHNA and CDR2 is YSLEER. The CDR3 length is 17 residues.